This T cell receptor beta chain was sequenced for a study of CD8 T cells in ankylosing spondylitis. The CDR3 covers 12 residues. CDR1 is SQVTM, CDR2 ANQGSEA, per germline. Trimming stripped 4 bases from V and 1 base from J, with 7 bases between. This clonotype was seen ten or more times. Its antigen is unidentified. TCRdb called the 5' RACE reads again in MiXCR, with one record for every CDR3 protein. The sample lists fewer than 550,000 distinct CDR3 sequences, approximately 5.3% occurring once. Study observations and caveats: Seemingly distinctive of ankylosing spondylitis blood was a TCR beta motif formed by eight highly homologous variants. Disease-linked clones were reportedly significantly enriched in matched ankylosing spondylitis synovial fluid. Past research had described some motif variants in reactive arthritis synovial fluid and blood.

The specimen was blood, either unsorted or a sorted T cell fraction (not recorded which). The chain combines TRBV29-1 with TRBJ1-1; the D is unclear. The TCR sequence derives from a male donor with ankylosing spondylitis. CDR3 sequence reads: CSVVSRNTEAFF. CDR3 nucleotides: TGCAGCGTTGTGAGCAGGAACACTGAAGCTTTCTTT.